The 22 T cell receptor beta chains reported below all come from one sample, sequenced in a study of graft-versus-host responses after intestinal transplantation. Stimulators, some 200,000 irradiated and violet-dye-labeled cells, were plated with some 200,000 CFSE-labeled responder cells. The table came from immunoSEQ multiplex PCR; TCRdb's copy has only in-frame clones and leaves some out. Here the sample spans several thousand clones, 33% being singletons. The sequencing here drew on alloreactive CD8+ T cells from a mixed lymphocyte reaction culture, taken before transplantation. The subset is: CFSE-low proliferating T cells sorted from roughly six-day pre-transplant mixed lymphocyte reaction (GvH or HvG direction). These receptor sequences come from a human patient who was an organ donor for intestinal transplantation.

The rearrangement joins TRBV13 to TRBJ2-5; TRBD1 might be the D (5 bases). The DNA end is more similar to TRBJ2-7, so the J call may be wrong. The germline CDR1 and CDR2 sequences are PRHDT and FYEKMQ (reference sequence). The CDR3 is 14 amino acids. This chain's CDR3 is CASSPADSSYEQYF. The CDR3, as DNA: TGTGCCAGCAGCCCGGCCGACAGCTCCTACGAGCAGTACTTC.

CDR3 amino acids: CAIKGVGQASGYTF. The CDR3 DNA sequence: TGTGCCATCAAGGGGGTGGGACAGGCCAGCGGCTACACCTTC. The chain links TRBV6-5 to TRBJ1-2; 8 bases fit TRBD1. This CDR3 region has 14 residues. The ends lost 10 bases at V and 8 bases at J; junction bases unmatched: 15. CDR1 MNHEY and CDR2 SVGAGI come from the germline V gene.

This clone has a handful of counts. The chain is built from TRBV2 and TRBJ2-6, with a weak D call TRBD1 (6 bases). This CDR3 is built from 18 residues. V lost 8 bases and J 0 bases, leaving 20 bases between the germline ends. Germline V gene data show CDR1 as SNHLY and CDR2 as FYNNEI. The DNA of the CDR3 is TGTGCCAGCCTAGATCAGGGGAGTCACTACTCTGGGGCCAACGTCCTGACTTTC. Its protein is CASLDQGSHYSGANVLTF.

This clone came up a few times. The CDR3 DNA reads as TGCGCCAGCAGCTTGGAAAGCGGGCACTCCTACAATGAGCAGTTCTTC. The encoded protein is CASSLESGHSYNEQFF. The J gene is TRBJ2-1, the V gene TRBV5-1; D possibly corresponds to TRBD2 (6 bases). The CDR3 extends over 16 amino acids. V was pared by 0 bases and J by 0 bases, with 10 bases between. Germline values: CDR1 SGHRS, CDR2 YFSETQ.

CDR3 protein: CATSRGEGRTDTQYF. The CDR3 DNA reads as TGTGCCACCAGCAGGGGAGAGGGGAGGACAGATACGCAGTATTTT. The genes are TRBV15 and TRBJ2-3; D perhaps matches TRBD2 (6 bases). Germline lookup yields CDR1 LNHNV and CDR2 YYDKDF (reference sequence). V lost 3 bases to trimming and J lost 3 bases, with 13 bases between them. This CDR3 contains 15 residues.

By sample fraction, this clone is medium-sized. The genes are TRBV30 and TRBJ1-2; tentative D call: TRBD1 (6 bases). The CDR3 spans 13 residues. V was cut by 0 bases and J by 8 bases, with 13 bases left in between. Germline lookup yields CDR1 GTSNPN and CDR2 SVGIG (reference sequence). CDR3 in amino acids: CAWSVGQGHGYTF. Written as DNA, the CDR3 is TGTGCCTGGAGTGTCGGGCAGGGGCACGGCTACACCTTC.

The chain couples TRBV10-2 to TRBJ2-3, with 7 positions matching TRBD2. The trim removed 4 bases at V and 2 bases at J, leaving 6 bases unmatched. The CDR3 runs 15 residues. The germline CDR1 and CDR2 sequences are WSHSY and SAAADI. The CDR3 loop reads CASSGASGHTDTQYF. The DNA for the CDR3 is TGCGCCAGCAGTGGGGCTAGCGGTCACACAGATACGCAGTATTTT.

This clone appeared a few times. The rearrangement links TRBV7-3 to TRBJ2-5; 9 bases line up with TRBD1. J gave up 5 bases and V 5 bases, and 12 bases lay outside the gene matches. In germline, CDR1 is SGHTA, CDR2 FQGTGA. The CDR3 is 16 amino acids. The CDR3 region is CASSVHHRGPRETQYF. CDR3 sequence (DNA): TGTGCCAGCAGCGTCCACCACAGGGGGCCTCGGGAGACCCAGTACTTC.

V and J are TRBV5-6 and TRBJ2-7; no clear D. Germline V lookup: CDR1 SGHDT, CDR2 YYEEEE. This CDR3 has 13 residues. Trimming cost V 0 bases and J 0 bases, with 4 bases left between them. This chain's CDR3 is CASSLGSSYEQYF. Here the CDR3 DNA reads TGTGCCAGCAGCTTGGGCAGCTCCTACGAGCAGTACTTC.

V gene TRBV5-1 combines with J gene TRBJ1-1, with 9 bases that match TRBD1. The CDR3 spans 15 residues. The V segment lost 3 bases and the J segment 4 bases; nucleotides outside the gene matches: 7. Germline lookup yields CDR1 SGHRS and CDR2 YFSETQ. The CDR3 spells CASSWDREGGTEAFF. For the CDR3, the DNA is TGCGCCAGCAGCTGGGACAGGGAAGGAGGCACTGAAGCTTTCTTT.

The DNA of the CDR3 is TGTGCCAGCAGCTACGGGACTAGCTACTCCTACAATGAGCAGTTCTTC. Its protein product is CASSYGTSYSYNEQFF. The gene calls are TRBV11-1 and TRBJ2-1; 9 bases align to TRBD2. The length of the CDR3 is 16 residues. CDR1 and CDR2 from the germline V gene are SGHAT and FQDESV (reference sequence). V lost 4 bases, J lost 0 bases, and 4 bases stayed unmatched. The variable domain in full, with the rest retrieved from reference TRBV11-1 and TRBJ2-1, is EAEVAQSPRYKITEKSQAVAFWCDPISGHATLYWYRQILGQGPELLVQFQDESVVDDSQLPKDRFSAERLKGVDSTLKIQPAELGDSAMYLCASSYGTSYSYNEQFFGPGTRLTVL.

This clone occurred a few times. The chain carries TRBV2 and TRBJ2-7; 10 bases agree with TRBD2. The CDR3 runs 14 residues. Trimming removed 10 bases from V and 3 bases from J; junction bases left unmatched: 9. Per the germline V gene, CDR1 is SNHLY and CDR2 is FYNNEI. CDR3 amino acids: CATLKAGGIYEQYF. The CDR3 nucleotides read TGTGCCACCTTAAAAGCGGGGGGGATCTACGAGCAGTACTTC. Using reference TRBV2 and TRBJ2-7 for the parts outside the CDR3, the full variable domain is EPEVTQTPSHQVTQMGQEVILRCVPISNHLYFYWYRQILGQKVEFLVSFYNNEISEKSEIFDDQFSVERPDGSNFTLKIRSTKLEDSAMYFCATLKAGGIYEQYFGPGTRLTVT.

The chain is built from TRBV4-1 and TRBJ2-1; weak D call: TRBD2 (5 bases). The CDR3 runs 16 residues. Germline V CDR1 and CDR2: MGHRA, YSYEKL. The V gene lost 2 bases and the J gene lost 0 bases, with 11 bases spanning the gap. CDR3 DNA sequence: TGCGCCAGCAGCCAACACGGACTGAGCTCCTACAATGAGCAGTTCTTC. It specifies CASSQHGLSSYNEQFF.

The chain employs TRBV18 and TRBJ1-5; 9 bases map to TRBD1. The CDR3 spans 21 residues. Germline CDR1 reads KGHSH; CDR2 reads LQKENI. Losses at the gene ends were 9 bases for V and 0 bases for J; bases not matched to a gene: 24. The CDR3 DNA sequence: TGTGCCAGAGTGAATCACCGCAATTGGACAGGGGCCCCTTATAGCAATCAGCCCCAGCATTTT. Amino acids: CARVNHRNWTGAPYSNQPQHF.

The rearrangement links TRBV6-4 to TRBJ2-3; a weak D match, TRBD2 (6 bases). The germline V and J ends were trimmed by 2 bases and 4 bases, with 10 bases remaining between them. Germline V gene lookup returns CDR1 MRHNA and CDR2 SNTAGT. This CDR3 spans 14 amino acids. DNA of the CDR3: TGTGCCAGCAGTGACCGTGGGGAGGCAGATACGCAGTATTTT. Encoded protein: CASSDRGEADTQYF.

The chain has TRBV28 and TRBJ2-7; 8 bases map to TRBD1. This CDR3 has 19 residues. Germline values: CDR1 MDHEN, CDR2 SYDVKM. V lost 6 bases to trimming and J lost 2 bases; unmatched junction nucleotides: 21. CDR3 loop: CASRETGAGGGTLPYEQYF. The DNA for the CDR3 is TGTGCCAGCAGAGAGACAGGGGCAGGAGGAGGGACCCTACCCTACGAGCAGTACTTC.

This clone was recorded a few times. The gene calls are TRBV7-3 and TRBJ1-1; 9 bases are a match to TRBD1. CDR1 SGHTA and CDR2 FQGTGA come from the germline V gene. The V segment lost 5 bases and the J segment 4 bases; nucleotides outside the gene matches: 11. The CDR3 runs to 16 residues. The CDR3: CASSPGTGLVGTEAFF. The CDR3 DNA follows: TGTGCCAGCAGCCCCGGGACAGGGCTCGTTGGCACTGAAGCTTTCTTT.

This chain joins TRBV30 and TRBJ1-1, with 10 bases lining up with TRBD1. The ends lost 4 bases at V and 6 bases at J; junction bases unmatched: 14. The CDR3 runs 16 residues. Germline V gene data show CDR1 as GTSNPN and CDR2 as SVGIG (reference sequence). CDR3 in amino acids: CAWTSPGTGVFAEAFF. In DNA form, the CDR3 reads TGTGCCTGGACATCTCCCGGGACAGGGGTTTTTGCTGAAGCTTTCTTT.

This clone occurred a few times. The genes are TRBV11-3 and TRBJ1-4; D is undetermined. The CDR3 covers 17 residues. V was trimmed by 0 bases and J by 5 bases, leaving 16 bases between them. CDR1 and CDR2 from the germline V gene are SGHNT and YENEEA. DNA of the CDR3: TGTGCCAGCAGCTTAGATCCTGTCCCTCTGCAGAATGAAAAACTGTTTTTT. Protein product: CASSLDPVPLQNEKLFF.

This clone was counted only a few times. V gene TRBV23-1 combines with J gene TRBJ1-5; D is undetermined. TRBV23-1 is identified as an open reading frame with a role that is uncertain. Deletions cut 4 bases from V and 0 bases from J, with 19 bases between. There are 18 residues in the CDR3. CDR3 DNA: TGCGCCAGCAGTCCACCTAAACGCGACGGGAGTAGCAATCAGCCCCAGCATTTT. This sequence encodes CASSPPKRDGSSNQPQHF.

This clone occurred once. V is TRBV29-1 and J is TRBJ2-3; 13 bases match TRBD2. V lost 3 bases to trimming and J lost 6 bases; unmatched junction nucleotides: 3. The CDR3 is 14 amino acids. In germline, CDR1 is SQVTM, CDR2 ANQGSEA. The CDR3 DNA follows: TGCAGCGTTGATACTAGCGGGGGGGTCGATACGCAGTATTTT. This gives the protein CSVDTSGGVDTQYF.

V gene TRBV2 combines with J gene TRBJ1-6; 10 nucleotides match TRBD1. Germline-derived CDR1 and CDR2 are SNHLY and FYNNEI. The V segment lost 5 bases and the J segment 7 bases; nucleotides outside the gene matches: 20. This CDR3 contains 20 residues. This CDR3 reads CASSPLRGVDRGKLNSPLHF. CDR3 coding DNA: TGTGCCAGCAGTCCCCTCCGAGGGGTGGACAGGGGGAAATTAAATTCACCCCTCCACTTT.